This T cell receptor (beta chain) comes out of a study of tumor and adjacent non-tumor tissue in lung cancer. Across the study: Patients comprised about a dozen adenocarcinoma, a couple of squamous cell carcinoma and 1 small cell lung cancer. Samples averaged about 4.3 million productive TCRbeta reads each. General observations from the study: Tumor repertoires had a smaller top 100 clone share than normal lung. Significantly higher TCR diversity was found in tumor than normal lung.

Comment on this clonotype: Its antigen is unknown.

A modified ARM-PCR protocol with three rounds of nested PCR amplified TCRbeta. MiXCR, run by TCRdb on the multiplex PCR reads, gives a single entry per CDR3 protein. This table holds 60,000 to 85,000 distinct CDR3 sequences, about three quarters found once. The template was RNA from unsorted bulk tissue. This clonotype was obtained from a woman aged 45 to 65 with non-small cell lung cancer. Input material: lung tumor tissue.

The chain's CDR3 is CASHQVHGQETQYF. CDR3 bases: TGTGCCAGCCACCAGGTGCATGGTCAAGAGACCCAGTACTTC. V and J are TRBV6-1 and TRBJ2-5, with D uncertain. V lost 8 bases and J lost 2, with 15 bases in between. CDR1 and CDR2 (germline): MNHNS, SASEGT. The CDR3 extends over 14 amino acids.